Listed here are 9 T cell receptor beta chains from one sample, sequenced in a study of CD8 T cells in Susac syndrome. With random hexamers, reverse transcription was performed on about 0.5 to 1 ug of RNA. TCRdb reprocessed the immunoSEQ multiplex PCR reads with MiXCR, giving one entry per CDR3 protein. Here the sample spans approximately 200,000 distinct CDR3 sequences, roughly 96% being singletons. The sequenced material came from CD4+ T cells from PBMCs. Source of these receptors: a human donor with multiple sclerosis.

This rearrangement joins TRBV19 to TRBJ1-1, with D perhaps TRBD1 (5 bases). This CDR3 contains 13 residues. V gave up 5 bases and J gave up 5 bases, with 12 bases separating them. Looked up from germline, CDR1 is LNHDA and CDR2 is SQIVND (reference sequence). CDR3 sequence reads: CASSPRQRTEAFF. CDR3 coding DNA: TGTGCCAGTAGTCCCCGACAGAGGACTGAAGCTTTCTTT.

The chain combines TRBV29-1 with TRBJ2-3, with D perhaps being TRBD1 or TRBD2 (5 bases each). Between the trimmed V and J ends, which lost 3 bases and 2 bases, there was a span of 9 bases. The germline V gene encodes CDR1 SQVTM and CDR2 ANQGSEA. This CDR3 comprises 13 residues. CDR3 in amino acids: CSVEGTNTDTQYF. The CDR3 nucleotides are TGCAGCGTTGAGGGGACCAACACAGATACGCAGTATTTT.

V is TRBV12-5 and J is TRBJ1-1; D call uncertain. Germline V gene data show CDR1 as LGHNT and CDR2 as FRNRAP. V lost 1 base and J lost 5, with 8 bases in between. The CDR3 is made up of 13 amino acids. DNA for the CDR3: TGTGCTAGTGGTTTGGGGGGATGGACTGAAGCTTTCTTT. Translation: CASGLGGWTEAFF.

The rearrangement links TRBV2 to TRBJ2-1; D call uncertain. The CDR3 consists of 10 residues. Germline-derived CDR1 and CDR2 are SNHLY and FYNNEI. The V end lost 3 bases, the J end lost 15 bases, and 9 bases lay between the germline ends. The CDR3 sequence: CASSDRFPFF. CDR3 nucleotides: TGTGCCAGCAGTGACAGGTTCCCGTTCTTC.

The rearrangement joins TRBV6-1 to TRBJ2-7; 7 positions agree with TRBD1. The germline CDR1 and CDR2 sequences are MNHNS and SASEGT. CDR3 length equals 15 residues. V shed 3 bases, J shed 3 bases, and the junction held 8 bases outside the gene matches. The CDR3 nucleotides read TGTGCCAGCAGTGAGGATTGGGGACAGCACTACGAGCAGTACTTC. Amino acid sequence: CASSEDWGQHYEQYF.

The V and J genes are TRBV30 and TRBJ1-1; D gene uncertain. Germline CDR1 and CDR2: GTSNPN and SVGIG (reference sequence). The length of the CDR3 is 13 residues. The V gene lost 0 bases and the J gene lost 1 base, with 6 bases spanning the gap. The CDR3, as DNA: TGTGCCTGGAGTGTAATGGCGAACACTGAAGCTTTCTTT. It specifies CAWSVMANTEAFF.

The genes are TRBV4-1 and TRBJ2-2, with D possibly matching TRBD1 (6 bases). Per the germline V gene, CDR1 is MGHRA and CDR2 is YSYEKL. V was shortened by 0 bases and J by 1 base, with 12 bases between the two germline ends. There are 17 residues in the CDR3. CDR3 nucleotide sequence: TGCGCCAGCAGCCAAGATAAAGGGGGAGAGAACACCGGGGAGCTGTTTTTT. It yields the protein CASSQDKGGENTGELFF.

This sequence joins TRBV20-1 and TRBJ2-7; tentative D call: TRBD1 (5 bases). In germline, CDR1 is DFQATT, CDR2 SNEGSKA (reference sequence). The CDR3 loop spans 12 amino acids. V was pared by 5 bases and J by 2 bases, with 10 bases between. In DNA, the CDR3 is TGCAGTGCTGAACGACAGACCTACGAGCAGTACTTC. This gives the protein CSAERQTYEQYF.

Concerning this clonotype itself: One end of the junction fails to match germline, which may point to a read error. In DNA, the CDR3 is TGTGCCAGCAGCTTAACCGAGGAGACCCAGTACTTC. It specifies CASSLTEETQYF. This sequence joins TRBV5-1 and TRBJ2-5; D not certain. The germline V gene encodes CDR1 SGHRS and CDR2 YFSETQ. The CDR3 extends over 12 amino acids.